This T cell receptor beta chain was identified in a study of vaccination effects on CD4 cells after COVID-19. Pools of viral peptides were used by the ViraFEST assay to expand antigen-specific CD4+ T cells ahead of sequencing. At the end of about 10 days of culture, CD4+ T cells were isolated. Vaccine recipients lacked prior SARS-CoV-2 infection and had negative nucleocapsid antibodies. PBMC were cultured at about 1.9 million per well with about 9 IU/ml IL-2 and around 9 ug/ml peptides. Repertoires were generated with immunoSEQ multiplex PCR, while TCRdb's copy carries only in-frame clones and drops some. The top ten hold 8% to 11% of the sample, which has under 80,000 clones, 78% seen once. Only a few counts were recorded for this clone. Its antigen is unknown. V lost 2 bases and J lost 0, with 7 bases in between. This CDR3 has 14 residues. Germline V lookup: CDR1 KGHSH, CDR2 LQKENI. Study-level findings and limits: Early timepoints after infection were absent, and convalescent patients were few in the study. Cross-reactivity toward common cold coronaviruses was confined to only 1 of 255 vaccine-induced clones in healthy vaccinees.

Sequencing used CD4+ T cells from PBMCs cultured with SARS-CoV-2 spike peptides, obtained before COVID-19 vaccination. The gene calls are TRBV18 and TRBJ1-1; D remains ambiguous. This TCR came from a human donor who received a COVID-19 vaccine. This CDR3 reads CASSPTGMNTEAFF. The CDR3 DNA reads as TGTGCCAGCTCACCAACGGGAATGAACACTGAAGCTTTCTTT.